This T cell receptor (beta chain) was recorded in a study of regulatory T cells in long-lasting Graves disease. For the study at large: More than 5 years of antithyroid drugs with positive TSH receptor antibodies defined persistent Graves' disease.

In regard to this clonotype: The antigen is not known.

To make TCR beta libraries, researchers used iRepertoire HTBI primers and Arm-PCR of CDR3 regions. Original methodology: Across the samples, identification revealed some 59 TRBV and 14 TRBJ segments. Each CDR3 protein is one row after TCRdb ran MiXCR on the multiplex PCR reads. It is TCRdb's table, rather than the study itself, that gives the V and J calls and clone size. This table holds 310,000 or so distinct CDR3 sequences, 20% found once. The sample's time point: persistent/refractory GD, antithyroid drugs over 5 years with positive TRAb. With RNA extracted from PBMCs as input, the TCR library was made. American Thyroid Association guidelines defined how Graves' disease was diagnosed. Study results and caveats: A limited number of samples was an acknowledged limitation.

Looked up from germline, CDR1 is SGHAT and CDR2 is FQNNGV. The V end lost 0 bases, the J end lost 7 bases, and 22 bases lay between the germline ends. The CDR3 runs 18 residues. The receptor was isolated from a female donor with Graves disease. The chain uses TRBV11-2 and TRBJ2-1; D remains unclear. The sequencing used peripheral blood mononuclear cells (PBMCs), collected when the disease was refractory, from a patient treated with antithyroid drugs. The CDR3 reads CASSLDSPLSGRGNEQFF. CDR3 DNA sequence: TGTGCCAGCAGCTTAGATTCTCCCCTCTCCGGCCGAGGAAATGAGCAGTTCTTC.